A selection of T cell receptor beta chains follows, all from one sample in a study of PD-L1 blockade in urothelial cancer. Sequenced by immunoSEQ multiplex PCR; TCRdb stores in-frame clones only, minus some. The table has about 120,000 clones, approximately 90% seen once; the top ten hold 3.5% to 4.5%. Sequenced here: PBMCs, sampled around atezolizumab (anti-PD-L1) treatment. These receptor sequences come from a man between 60 and 75 years old with urothelial cancer. CDR3s include the opening cysteine and the closing phenylalanine or tryptophan. Each record gives: J gene, D gene, V gene, clone size, CDR3 DNA, CDR3 protein. A D gene is named only where the DNA matches it firmly. Clone size is not always given. Where it is, it says once, few, many or a class for expanded clones.

TRBJ2-1,TRBD1,TRBV18,NA,TGTGCCAGCTCACCACGCCGGGACAGGGGAGACTCCTACAATGAGCAGTTCTTC,CASSPRRDRGDSYNEQFF
TRBJ2-7,TRBD2,TRBV4-2,NA,TGTGCCAGCAGCCAAGGCGGGAGGGGTTACGAGCAGTACTTC,CASSQGGRGYEQYF
TRBJ2-7,TRBD2,TRBV7-2,NA,TGTGCCAGCAGCCCGCAAATCCTTAGCGGGGGGGCTTACGAGCAGTACTTC,CASSPQILSGGAYEQYF
TRBJ2-7,NA,TRBV11-2,NA,TGTGCCAGCGCTGCCCCCCGGCAGGGTGTCTACGAGCAGTACTTC,CASAAPRQGVYEQYF
TRBJ2-7,TRBD1,TRBV14,once,TGTGCCAGCAGCCAAGGGACAGGGTTCCACGAGCAGTACTTC,CASSQGTGFHEQYF
TRBJ1-5,TRBD1,TRBV19,NA,TGTGCCAGTAGTATCACGAGGGGGCGGCAGCCCCAGCATTTT,CASSITRGRQPQHF
TRBJ2-1,TRBD2,TRBV4-1,few,TGCGCCAGCGCTGGCGCGGGAGAGCCTAACAATGAGCAGTTCTTC,CASAGAGEPNNEQFF
TRBJ2-7,NA,TRBV7-8,NA,TGTGCCAGCAGCTTAAGGCCGTCTACGGGGACCTACGAGCAGTACTTC,CASSLRPSTGTYEQYF
TRBJ2-1,NA,TRBV7-2,NA,TGTGCCAGCAGCAACTATAACAATGAGCAGTTCTTC,CASSNYNNEQFF
TRBJ2-6,TRBD1,TRBV19,NA,TGTGCCAGTACCGGGACAGGGCTCTCTGGGGCCAACGTCCTGACTTTC,CASTGTGLSGANVLTF
TRBJ1-2,TRBD1,TRBV7-2,once,TGTGCCAGCAGCTCTCGGACAGGGGGGGAACACACCTTC,CASSSRTGGEHTF
TRBJ2-7,NA,TRBV30,NA,TGTGCCTGGAAGATGCAGGGTTACGAGCAGTACTTC,CAWKMQGYEQYF
TRBJ2-6,TRBD1,TRBV7-8,once,TGTGCCAGCAGCGACCGGGACAGGGGTTCTGGGGCCAACGTCCTGACTTTC,CASSDRDRGSGANVLTF
TRBJ2-6,NA,TRBV7-8,NA,TGTGCCAGCAGCCCGGGGGTATCTGGGGCCAACGTCCTGACTTTC,CASSPGVSGANVLTF
TRBJ1-2,NA,TRBV5-6,once,TGTGCCAGCAGCTTGGGGTCGGTCTGGTATGGCTACACCTTC,CASSLGSVWYGYTF
TRBJ2-5,TRBD2,TRBV7-3,NA,TGTGCCAGCAGCTTGAGGACTAGCGAGGGGACCCAGTACTTC,CASSLRTSEGTQYF
TRBJ2-3,TRBD2,TRBV7-2,NA,TGTGCCAGCAGCTTAGGCGGGGGGGCTCAAAGCACAGATACGCAGTATTTT,CASSLGGGAQSTDTQYF
TRBJ2-2,NA,TRBV15,NA,TGTGCCACCAGCAGAACACGGGAGACCGGGGAGCTGTTTTTT,CATSRTRETGELFF
TRBJ1-5,TRBD1,TRBV4-2,NA,TGTGCCAGCAGCCAAGAACCCGGGACAGGGGATCAGCCCCAGCATTTT,CASSQEPGTGDQPQHF
TRBJ1-6,NA,TRBV5-1,once,TGCGCCAGCCAACCGCTGGGACATCAAGAGAATTCACCCCTCCACTTT,CASQPLGHQENSPLHF
TRBJ1-2,TRBD1,TRBV15,NA,TGTGCCACCAGCAGAGGAGGACAGGGGGCAGGTGGCTACACCTTC,CATSRGGQGAGGYTF
TRBJ2-2,NA,TRBV19,few,TGTGCCAGTAGTACCACAGGGACGGCCGGGGAGCTGTTTTTT,CASSTTGTAGELFF
TRBJ2-1,TRBD2,TRBV19,NA,TGTGCCAGTAGTATGGCTAGCGGAAGCTCCTACAATGAGCAGTTCTTC,CASSMASGSSYNEQFF
TRBJ2-3,NA,TRBV28,once,TGTGCCAGCCAGCGAACAAGGACGGGAGTGAGCACAGATACGCAGTATTTT,CASQRTRTGVSTDTQYF
TRBJ2-1,TRBD2,TRBV2,once,TGTGCCAGCAGGCGGTTAGCGGGGGGATCCTACAATGAGCAGTTCTTC,CASRRLAGGSYNEQFF
TRBJ1-2,NA,TRBV2,NA,TGTGCCAGCAGCAATCTACAGACCGGGGGTGGCTACACCTTC,CASSNLQTGGGYTF
TRBJ1-4,NA,TRBV5-1,NA,TGCGCCAGCAGCTTGGGCGGCGAAACTAATGAAAAACTGTTTTTT,CASSLGGETNEKLFF
TRBJ1-4,TRBD1,TRBV19,once,TGTGCCAGTAGACAAAGGGGACAGGGTTTCGAAAAACTGTTTTTT,CASRQRGQGFEKLFF
TRBJ2-7,TRBD1,TRBV11-3,NA,TGTGCCAGCAGCCCGACAGGGGTCGAGGAGCAGTACTTC,CASSPTGVEEQYF
TRBJ2-1,TRBD1,TRBV7-9,NA,TGTGCCAGCAGCATACAGGGGAAAGTCGGAAATGAGCAGTTCTTC,CASSIQGKVGNEQFF
TRBJ1-2,NA,TRBV7-2,NA,TGTGCCAGCAGCTTAGCGGGGGCGACCTTGGGTGGCTACACCTTC,CASSLAGATLGGYTF
TRBJ2-5,TRBD2,TRBV6-6,NA,TGTGCCATCGGGGGAGGGCAAGAGACCCAGTACTTC,CAIGGGQETQYF
TRBJ2-7,TRBD2,TRBV11-2,NA,TGTGCCAGCAGCTTAGGAGCTAGCGGGAGTAGTTACGAGCAGTACTTC,CASSLGASGSSYEQYF
TRBJ2-7,NA,TRBV5-4,NA,TGTGCCAGCAGCTTGGCCAGTGAATACGAGCAGTACTTC,CASSLASEYEQYF
TRBJ1-6,TRBD1,TRBV7-6,NA,TGTGCCAGCAGCTTAGAACCCCCGGGACAGGCGGTTCAGTGGGTACCCCTCCACTTT,CASSLEPPGQAVQWVPLHF
TRBJ2-2,TRBD1,TRBV2,NA,TGTGCCAGCAGGACAGGGGCCGGCACCGGGGAGCTGTTTTTT,CASRTGAGTGELFF
TRBJ2-3,TRBD2,TRBV5-5,NA,TGTGCCAGCAGCTTGGCTAGCGGGGGCACAGATACGCAGTATTTT,CASSLASGGTDTQYF
TRBJ1-6,NA,TRBV2,NA,TGTGCCAGCAGTGATGGAGTCTGGGTAGAATCACCCCTCCACTTT,CASSDGVWVESPLHF
TRBJ1-2,TRBD1,TRBV25-1,NA,TGTGCCAGCAGTATCCAGGGGGCGAATGGCTACACCTTC,CASSIQGANGYTF
TRBJ2-2,NA,TRBV9,once,TGTGCCAGCAGCGAGAGAGAGGAACGGGGGACCAACACCGGGGAGCTGTTTTTT,CASSEREERGTNTGELFF
TRBJ2-1,NA,TRBV6-6,NA,TGTGCCAGCAGAAGATGGACTGACAATGAGCAGTTCTTC,CASRRWTDNEQFF
TRBJ2-7,NA,TRBV7-8,NA,TGTGCCAGCAGCTTAGTAGATAAGGGGCTCTACGAGCAGTACTTC,CASSLVDKGLYEQYF
TRBJ1-4,NA,TRBV4-3,NA,TGCGCCAGCAGCCAAGAGTCGAGGGGGTGGGAAAAACTGTTTTTT,CASSQESRGWEKLFF
TRBJ2-3,NA,TRBV6-5,NA,TGTGCCATACGAGACAGAAACACAGATACGCAGTATTTT,CAIRDRNTDTQYF
TRBJ2-7,NA,TRBV18,once,TGTGCCAGCTCACCACCCGGCAGGCCCAGCTACGAGCAGTACTTC,CASSPPGRPSYEQYF
TRBJ2-5,NA,TRBV7-2,NA,TGTGCCAGCAGCCTCGAGATCCAAGAGACCCAGTACTTC,CASSLEIQETQYF
TRBJ2-1,TRBD2,TRBV7-9,NA,TGTGCCAGCAGCTTTCGCGGCAATAGCGGGAGGGCTAAGTTGGAAGAGCAGTTCTTC,CASSFRGNSGRAKLEEQFF
TRBJ2-3,TRBD2,TRBV4-3,NA,TGCGCCAGCAGCCAAGATTTTAGCGGGGTAGCGGGGTTAGATACGCAGTATTTT,CASSQDFSGVAGLDTQYF
TRBJ1-6,NA,TRBV5-4,NA,TGTGCCACCTCGCCCTCGAGTAATTCACCCCTCCACTTT,CATSPSSNSPLHF
TRBJ1-6,NA,TRBV19,NA,TGTGCCAGTAGTATCGATACTTCTGGTGGTTCACCCCTCCACTTT,CASSIDTSGGSPLHF
TRBJ2-7,NA,TRBV6-1,NA,TGTGCCAGCAGGACCTTAGGGGCCTACGAGCAGTACTTC,CASRTLGAYEQYF
TRBJ2-5,TRBD1,TRBV7-2,NA,TGTGCCAGCAGCTTAGCGGTAAACAGGGGAGAGACCCAGTACTTC,CASSLAVNRGETQYF
TRBJ2-7,NA,TRBV28,NA,TGTGCCAGCACTCTACAGGGATACGAGCAGTACTTC,CASTLQGYEQYF
TRBJ2-7,NA,TRBV6-5,NA,TGTGCCAGCAGCCTATACGACAGCTACGAGCAGTACTTC,CASSLYDSYEQYF
TRBJ2-6,NA,TRBV6-7,NA,TGTGCCAGCAGTCTTTCCGTCGGCTCTGGGGCCAACGTCCTGACTTTC,CASSLSVGSGANVLTF
TRBJ2-7,TRBD1,TRBV6-5,NA,TGTGCCAGCAGTTACTCGAGACAGGGCTACGAGCAGTACTTC,CASSYSRQGYEQYF
TRBJ1-2,TRBD1,TRBV4-2,NA,TGTGCCAGCAGCCAAGACTGGACAGGGGGAATTGGCTACACCTTC,CASSQDWTGGIGYTF
TRBJ2-7,TRBD1,TRBV7-3,NA,TGTGCCAGCAGTCAGGGGACCGGGACAGGGGGCGACGAGCAGTACTTC,CASSQGTGTGGDEQYF
TRBJ1-6,NA,TRBV6-5,few,TGTGCCAGCAGTTACTCGTTTAATAATTCACCCCTCCACTTT,CASSYSFNNSPLHF
TRBJ2-3,NA,TRBV4-3,NA,TGCGCCAGCAGCCAAGTTCGAGCTTTAGATACGCAGTATTTT,CASSQVRALDTQYF